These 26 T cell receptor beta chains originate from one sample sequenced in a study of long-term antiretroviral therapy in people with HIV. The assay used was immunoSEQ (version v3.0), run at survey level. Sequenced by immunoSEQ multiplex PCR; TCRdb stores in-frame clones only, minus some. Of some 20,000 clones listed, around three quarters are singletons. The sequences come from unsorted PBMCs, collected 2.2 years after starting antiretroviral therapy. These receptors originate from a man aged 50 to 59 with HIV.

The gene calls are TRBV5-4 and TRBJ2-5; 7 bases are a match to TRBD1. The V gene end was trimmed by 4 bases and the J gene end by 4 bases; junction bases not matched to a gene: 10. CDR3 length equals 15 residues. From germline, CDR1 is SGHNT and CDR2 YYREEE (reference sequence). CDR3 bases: TGTGCCAGCAGCACCACAGGGGTGTCGGGAGAGACCCAGTACTTC. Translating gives CASSTTGVSGETQYF.

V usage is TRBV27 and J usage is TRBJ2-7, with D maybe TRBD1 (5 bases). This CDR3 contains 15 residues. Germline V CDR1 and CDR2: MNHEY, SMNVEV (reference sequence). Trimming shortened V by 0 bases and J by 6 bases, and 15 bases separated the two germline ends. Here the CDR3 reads CASSLSSRADLEQYF. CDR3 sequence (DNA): TGTGCCAGCAGTTTATCGTCCAGGGCTGACCTCGAGCAGTACTTC.

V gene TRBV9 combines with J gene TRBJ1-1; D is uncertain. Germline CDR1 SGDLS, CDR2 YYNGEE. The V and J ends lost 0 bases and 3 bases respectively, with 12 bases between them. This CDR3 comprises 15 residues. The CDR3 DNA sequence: TGTGCCAGCAGCGTAGTAGGAGATACCTACACTGAAGCTTTCTTT. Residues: CASSVVGDTYTEAFF.

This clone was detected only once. The CDR3 coding sequence is TGCGCCAGCAGCCAAGATTCATGGGACAGGGTGAACTATGGCTACACCTTC. Encoded protein: CASSQDSWDRVNYGYTF. The chain recombines TRBV4-3 with TRBJ1-2; 9 nucleotides align to TRBD1. The CDR3 is 17 residues long. Germline V lookup: CDR1 LGHNA, CDR2 YSLEER. V lost 0 bases and J lost 2; bases outside the gene matches: 7.

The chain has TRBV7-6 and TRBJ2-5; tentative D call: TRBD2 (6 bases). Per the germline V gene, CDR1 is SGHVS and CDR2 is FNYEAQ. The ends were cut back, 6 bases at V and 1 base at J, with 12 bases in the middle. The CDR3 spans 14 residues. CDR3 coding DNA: TGTGCCAGCAGTCAAGCGGGCATCCAAGAGACCCAGTACTTC. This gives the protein CASSQAGIQETQYF.

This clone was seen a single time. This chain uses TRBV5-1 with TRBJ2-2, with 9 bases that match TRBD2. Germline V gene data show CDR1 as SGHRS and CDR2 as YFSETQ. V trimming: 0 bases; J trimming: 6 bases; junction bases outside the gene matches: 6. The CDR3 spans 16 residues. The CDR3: CASSLAVLAGSGELFF. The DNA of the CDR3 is TGCGCCAGCAGCTTGGCCGTCCTAGCGGGATCCGGGGAGCTGTTTTTT.

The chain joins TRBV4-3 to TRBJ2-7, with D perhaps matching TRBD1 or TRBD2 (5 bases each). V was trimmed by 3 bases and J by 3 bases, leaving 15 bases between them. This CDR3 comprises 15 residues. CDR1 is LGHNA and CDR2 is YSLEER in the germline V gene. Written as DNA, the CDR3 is TGCGCCAGCAGCCAGGGGGTCGTCGATCACTACGAGCAGTACTTC. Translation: CASSQGVVDHYEQYF.

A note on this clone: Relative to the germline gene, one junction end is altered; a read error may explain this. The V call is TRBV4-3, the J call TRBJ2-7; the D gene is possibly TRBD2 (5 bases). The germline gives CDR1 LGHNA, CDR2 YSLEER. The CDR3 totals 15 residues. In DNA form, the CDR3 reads TGCGCCAGCAGTCAAGGGAGAACCAATTACTACGAGCAGTACTTC. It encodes CASSQGRTNYYEQYF.

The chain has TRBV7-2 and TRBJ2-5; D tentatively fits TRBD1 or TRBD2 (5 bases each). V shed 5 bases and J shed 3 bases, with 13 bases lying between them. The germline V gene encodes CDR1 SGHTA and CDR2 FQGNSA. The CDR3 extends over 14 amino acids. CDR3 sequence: CASSEGPTKETQYF. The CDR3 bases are TGTGCCAGCAGCGAGGGACCTACCAAAGAGACCCAGTACTTC.

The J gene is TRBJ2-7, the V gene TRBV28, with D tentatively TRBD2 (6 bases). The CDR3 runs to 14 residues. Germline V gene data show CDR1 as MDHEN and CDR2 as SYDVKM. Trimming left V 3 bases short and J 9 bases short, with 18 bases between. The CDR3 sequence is CASSFSLASHGQYF. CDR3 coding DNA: TGTGCCAGCAGTTTCTCACTAGCCTCCCACGGGCAGTACTTC.

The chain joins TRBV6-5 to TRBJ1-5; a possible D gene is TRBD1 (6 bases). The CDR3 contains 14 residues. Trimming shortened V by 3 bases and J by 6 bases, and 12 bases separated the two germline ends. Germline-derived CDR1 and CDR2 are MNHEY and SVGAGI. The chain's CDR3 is CASSYAGVAQPQHF. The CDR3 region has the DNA TGTGCCAGCAGTTATGCAGGGGTGGCTCAGCCCCAGCATTTT.

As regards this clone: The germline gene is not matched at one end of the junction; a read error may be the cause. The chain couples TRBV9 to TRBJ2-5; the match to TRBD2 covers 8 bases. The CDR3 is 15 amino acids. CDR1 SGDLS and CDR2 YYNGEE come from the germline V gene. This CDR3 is CASSARSGGQKTQYF. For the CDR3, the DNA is TGTGCCAGCAGCGCGAGGAGCGGGGGCCAAAAGACCCAGTACTTC.

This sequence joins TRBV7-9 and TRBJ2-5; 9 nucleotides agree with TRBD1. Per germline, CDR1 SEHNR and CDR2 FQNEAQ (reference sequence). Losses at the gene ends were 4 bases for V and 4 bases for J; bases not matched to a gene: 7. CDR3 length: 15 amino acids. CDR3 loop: CASSSGDRVRETQYF. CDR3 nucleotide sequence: TGTGCCAGCAGCTCGGGGGACAGGGTTCGAGAGACCCAGTACTTC.

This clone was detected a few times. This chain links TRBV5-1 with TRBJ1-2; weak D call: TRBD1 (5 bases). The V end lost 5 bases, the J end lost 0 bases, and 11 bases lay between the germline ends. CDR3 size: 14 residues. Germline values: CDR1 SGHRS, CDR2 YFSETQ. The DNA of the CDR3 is TGCGCCAGCAGGAGGGACCAAGCTAACTATGGCTACACCTTC. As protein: CASRRDQANYGYTF.

The CDR3 DNA reads TGTGCCAGTAGTTGGGGGACAGGGAGGACTGAAGCTTTCTTT. Its protein is CASSWGTGRTEAFF. The chain is built from TRBV19 and TRBJ1-1; 9 bases are a match to TRBD1. This CDR3 spans 14 amino acids. V lost 5 bases, J lost 5 bases, and 6 bases stayed unmatched. The germline CDR1 and CDR2 sequences are LNHDA and SQIVND (reference sequence).

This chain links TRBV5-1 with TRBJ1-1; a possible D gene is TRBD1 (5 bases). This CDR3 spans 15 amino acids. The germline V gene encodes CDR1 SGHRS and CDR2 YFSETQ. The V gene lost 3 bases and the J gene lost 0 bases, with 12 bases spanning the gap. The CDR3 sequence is CASSSGRLVNTEAFF. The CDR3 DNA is TGCGCCAGCAGCTCGGGACGGCTTGTGAACACTGAAGCTTTCTTT.

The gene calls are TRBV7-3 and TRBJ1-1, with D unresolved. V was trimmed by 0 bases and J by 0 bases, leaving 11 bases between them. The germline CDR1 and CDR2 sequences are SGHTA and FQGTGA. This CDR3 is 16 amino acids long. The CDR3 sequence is CASSLTATVLNTEAFF. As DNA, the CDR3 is TGTGCCAGCAGCTTAACAGCCACCGTTCTGAACACTGAAGCTTTCTTT.

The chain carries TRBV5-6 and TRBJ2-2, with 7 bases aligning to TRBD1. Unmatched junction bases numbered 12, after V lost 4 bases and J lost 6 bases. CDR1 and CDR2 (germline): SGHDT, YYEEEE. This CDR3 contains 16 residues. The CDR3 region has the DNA TGTGCCAGCAGCCGGAGAGAAGACAGGGTCCCCGGGGAGCTGTTTTTT. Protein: CASSRREDRVPGELFF.

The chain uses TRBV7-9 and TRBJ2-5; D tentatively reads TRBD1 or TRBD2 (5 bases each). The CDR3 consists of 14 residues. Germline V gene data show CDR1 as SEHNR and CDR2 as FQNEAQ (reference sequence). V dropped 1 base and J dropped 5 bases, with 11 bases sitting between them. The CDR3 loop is CASSLVEGRETQYF. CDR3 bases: TGTGCCAGCAGCTTAGTTGAGGGGCGGGAGACCCAGTACTTC.

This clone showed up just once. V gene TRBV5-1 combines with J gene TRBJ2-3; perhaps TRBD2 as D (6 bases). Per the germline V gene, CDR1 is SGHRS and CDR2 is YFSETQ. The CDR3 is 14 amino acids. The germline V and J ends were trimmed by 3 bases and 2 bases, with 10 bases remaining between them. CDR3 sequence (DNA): TGCGCCAGCAGCTATTGGGGGGACACAGATACGCAGTATTTT. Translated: CASSYWGDTDTQYF.

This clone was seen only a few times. The chain's CDR3 is CASSLYRQPQHF. The DNA for the CDR3 is TGTGCCAGCAGTTTATACCGGCAGCCCCAGCATTTT. V is TRBV28 and J is TRBJ1-5; D remains unclear. Germline V gives CDR1 MDHEN, CDR2 SYDVKM. CDR3 size: 12 residues. The V gene lost 1 base and the J gene lost 7 bases, with 5 bases spanning the gap.

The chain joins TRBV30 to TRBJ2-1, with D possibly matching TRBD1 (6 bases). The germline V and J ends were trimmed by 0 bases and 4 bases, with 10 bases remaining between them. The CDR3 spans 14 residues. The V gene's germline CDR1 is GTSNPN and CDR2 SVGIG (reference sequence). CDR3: CAWSVRGTYNEQFF. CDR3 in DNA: TGTGCCTGGAGTGTACGAGGGACATACAATGAGCAGTTCTTC.

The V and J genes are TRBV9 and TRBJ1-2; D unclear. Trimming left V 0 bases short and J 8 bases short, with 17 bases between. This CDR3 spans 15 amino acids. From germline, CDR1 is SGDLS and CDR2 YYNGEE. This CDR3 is CASSVGGGNYGGYTF. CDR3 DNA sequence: TGTGCCAGCAGCGTAGGTGGTGGTAATTACGGAGGCTACACCTTC.

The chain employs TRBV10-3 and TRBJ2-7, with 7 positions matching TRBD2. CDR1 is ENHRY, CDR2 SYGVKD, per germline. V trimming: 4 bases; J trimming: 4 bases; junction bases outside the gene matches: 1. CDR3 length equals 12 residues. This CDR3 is CAISGGGYEQYF. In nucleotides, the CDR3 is TGTGCCATCAGTGGGGGGGGGTACGAGCAGTACTTC.

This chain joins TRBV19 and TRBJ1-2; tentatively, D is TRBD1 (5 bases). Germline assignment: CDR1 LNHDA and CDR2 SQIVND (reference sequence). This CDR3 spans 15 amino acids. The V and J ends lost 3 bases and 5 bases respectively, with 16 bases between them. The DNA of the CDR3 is TGTGCCAGTAGTATCGTCGGGGGAGGCAGTTATGGCTACACCTTC. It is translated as CASSIVGGGSYGYTF.

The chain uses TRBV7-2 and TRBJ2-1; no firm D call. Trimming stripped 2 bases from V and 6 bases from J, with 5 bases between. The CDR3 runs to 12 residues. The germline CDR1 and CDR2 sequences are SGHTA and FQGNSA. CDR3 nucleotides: TGTGCCAGCAGCTTAAGCACCAATGAGCAGTTCTTC. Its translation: CASSLSTNEQFF.